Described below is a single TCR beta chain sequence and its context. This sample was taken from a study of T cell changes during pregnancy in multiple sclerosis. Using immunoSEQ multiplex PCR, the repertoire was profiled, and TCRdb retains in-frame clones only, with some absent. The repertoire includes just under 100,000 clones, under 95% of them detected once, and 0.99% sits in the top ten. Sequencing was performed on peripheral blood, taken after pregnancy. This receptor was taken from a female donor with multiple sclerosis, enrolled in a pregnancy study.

In DNA, the CDR3 is TGTGCCAGCAGCGTAGGGGGACAGTACCCCACCGGGGAGCTGTTTTTT. Translation gives CASSVGGQYPTGELFF. This sequence joins TRBV9 and TRBJ2-2, with 7 bases fitting TRBD1. The CDR3 extends over 16 amino acids. The V and J ends lost 0 bases and 4 bases, in that order; junction bases with no gene match: 6. Germline CDR1 SGDLS, CDR2 YYNGEE.